These T cell receptor beta chains were read from a single sample in a study of blood T cell repertoires in COVID-19. Profiled with immunoSEQ multiplex PCR; TCRdb holds only in-frame clones, not every one. Altogether under 200,000 clones are present, more than 75% being singletons, with the ten largest covering 0.8% to 1.2%. The sequenced material came from peripheral blood. These receptor sequences come from a man aged 35 to 55 with acute or convalescent COVID-19. The conserved cysteine and the conserved F or W are not part of the CDR3 here. The order of the fields is CDR3 protein, D gene, V gene, J gene. D genes are given only for firm matches.

ASSEAPGDGFEQY	-	TRBV2	TRBJ2-7
SASYTGDSPLH	-	TRBV20-1	TRBJ1-6
ASRKTGGRETQY	-	TRBV5-8	TRBJ2-5
ASSDTGAAYEQY	TRBD1	TRBV2	TRBJ2-7
ASSLSIDRGQF	TRBD1	TRBV27	TRBJ2-1
SVEDPPTGDGYT	TRBD1	TRBV29-1	TRBJ1-2
ASSQDKWRQGDTEAF	TRBD1	TRBV4-2	TRBJ1-1
SPPLILAKNIQY	-	TRBV29-1	TRBJ2-4
ASSQFGTGVFGEQY	TRBD1	TRBV3-1/TRBV3-2	TRBJ2-7
ASSQGRYSTSGGAEI	TRBD2	TRBV4-1	TRBJ2-1
ASSLEYRGVRGYT	-	TRBV7-8	TRBJ1-2
AISRQGARDEQF	TRBD1	TRBV10-3	TRBJ2-1
ASSERGRDRVHEQY	TRBD1	TRBV25-1	TRBJ2-7
ATSRDRLAGAPSTDTQY	TRBD2	TRBV15	TRBJ2-3
ATWDRGMYTQY	TRBD1	TRBV6-5	TRBJ2-3
ASSPGANTEAF	-	TRBV18	TRBJ1-1
ASSPGTANEKLF	TRBD1	TRBV7-9	TRBJ1-4
ASSHHKVGTSGGLLH	TRBD2	TRBV3-1/TRBV3-2	TRBJ2-7
ASSQDLAGRHLYGYT	-	TRBV4-1	TRBJ1-2
AISRTGKVTEAF	TRBD1	TRBV10-3	TRBJ1-1
ASTQRENQPQH	-	TRBV12-3/TRBV12-4	TRBJ1-5
ASSYRVGPYEQY	-	TRBV28	TRBJ2-7
ASRVGDRVTGELF	TRBD1	TRBV6-5	TRBJ2-2
SVEDRAGEKLF	-	TRBV29-1	TRBJ1-4